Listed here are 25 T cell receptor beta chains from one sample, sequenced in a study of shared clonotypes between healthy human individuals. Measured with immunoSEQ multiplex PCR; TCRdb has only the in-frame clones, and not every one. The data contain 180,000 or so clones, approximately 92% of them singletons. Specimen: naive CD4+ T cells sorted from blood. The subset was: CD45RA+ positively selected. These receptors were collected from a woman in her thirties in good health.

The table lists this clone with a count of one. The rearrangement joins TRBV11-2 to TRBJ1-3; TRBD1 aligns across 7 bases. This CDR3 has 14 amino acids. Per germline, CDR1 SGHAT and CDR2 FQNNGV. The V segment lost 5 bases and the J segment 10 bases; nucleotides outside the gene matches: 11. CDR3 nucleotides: TGTGCCAGCAGCCCCCTGGACAGGCGAGGAACCATATATTTT. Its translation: CASSPLDRRGTIYF.

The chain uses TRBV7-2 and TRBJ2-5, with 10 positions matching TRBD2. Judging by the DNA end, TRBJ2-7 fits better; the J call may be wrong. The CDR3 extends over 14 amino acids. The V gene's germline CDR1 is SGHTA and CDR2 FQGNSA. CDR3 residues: CASSLLAGSPEQYF. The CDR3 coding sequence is TGTGCCAGCAGCCTACTAGCGGGATCCCCCGAGCAGTACTTC.

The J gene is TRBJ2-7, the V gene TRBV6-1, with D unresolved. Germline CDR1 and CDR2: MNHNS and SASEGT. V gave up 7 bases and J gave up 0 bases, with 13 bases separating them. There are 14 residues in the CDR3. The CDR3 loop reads CASIPEEFSYEQYF. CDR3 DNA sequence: TGTGCCAGCATCCCCGAGGAATTCTCCTACGAGCAGTACTTC.

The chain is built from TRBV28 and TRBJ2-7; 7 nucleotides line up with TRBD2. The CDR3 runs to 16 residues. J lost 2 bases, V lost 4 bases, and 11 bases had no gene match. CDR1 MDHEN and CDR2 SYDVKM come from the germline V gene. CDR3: CASSSPFGGGTYEQYF. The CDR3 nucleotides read TGTGCCAGCAGTTCGCCTTTCGGGGGAGGGACCTACGAGCAGTACTTC.

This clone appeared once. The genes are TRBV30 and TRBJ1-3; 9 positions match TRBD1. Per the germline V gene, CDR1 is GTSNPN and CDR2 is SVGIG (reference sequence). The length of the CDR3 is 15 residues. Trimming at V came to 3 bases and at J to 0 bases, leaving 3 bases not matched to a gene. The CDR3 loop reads CAWRSTGGSGNTIYF. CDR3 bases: TGTGCCTGGAGATCGACAGGGGGCTCTGGAAACACCATATATTTT.

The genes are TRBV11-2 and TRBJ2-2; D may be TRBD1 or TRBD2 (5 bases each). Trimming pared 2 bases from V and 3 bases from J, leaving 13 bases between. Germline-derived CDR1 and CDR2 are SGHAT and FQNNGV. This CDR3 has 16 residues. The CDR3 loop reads CASSLIGTADTGELFF. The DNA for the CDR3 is TGTGCCAGCAGCTTAATTGGGACCGCAGACACCGGGGAGCTGTTTTTT.

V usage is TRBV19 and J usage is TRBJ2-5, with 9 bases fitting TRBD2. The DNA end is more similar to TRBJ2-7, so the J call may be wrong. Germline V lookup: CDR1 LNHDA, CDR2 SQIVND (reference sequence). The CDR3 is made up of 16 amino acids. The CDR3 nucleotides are TGTGCCAGTAGTAGGCCCAAAGCTAGCGGGACCTACGAGCAGTACTTC. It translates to CASSRPKASGTYEQYF.

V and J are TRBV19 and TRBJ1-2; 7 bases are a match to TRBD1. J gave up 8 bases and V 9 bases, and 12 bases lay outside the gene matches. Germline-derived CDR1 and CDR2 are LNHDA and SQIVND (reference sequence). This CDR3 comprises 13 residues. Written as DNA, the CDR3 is TGTGCCAGCAAGTCTACAGGGGCTAAGGGCTACACCTTC. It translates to CASKSTGAKGYTF.

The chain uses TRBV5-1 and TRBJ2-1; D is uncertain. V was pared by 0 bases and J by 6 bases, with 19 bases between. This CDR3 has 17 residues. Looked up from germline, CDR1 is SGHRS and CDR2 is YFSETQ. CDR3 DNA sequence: TGCGCCAGCAGCTTGGTCACGGTCACCGGACGGAGCAATGAGCAGTTCTTC. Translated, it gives CASSLVTVTGRSNEQFF.

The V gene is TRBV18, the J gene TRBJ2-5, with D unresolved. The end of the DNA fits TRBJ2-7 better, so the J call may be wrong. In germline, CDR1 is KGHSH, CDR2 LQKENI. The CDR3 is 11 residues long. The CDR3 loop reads CASSQSYEQYF. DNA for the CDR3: TGTGCCAGCTCACAGTCCTACGAGCAGTACTTC.

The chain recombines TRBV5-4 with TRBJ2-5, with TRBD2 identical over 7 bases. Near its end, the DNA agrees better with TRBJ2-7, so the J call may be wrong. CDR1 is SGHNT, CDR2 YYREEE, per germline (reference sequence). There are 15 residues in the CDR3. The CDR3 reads CASSLGGSHSYEQYF. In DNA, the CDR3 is TGTGCCAGCAGCTTGGGCGGGAGCCACTCCTACGAGCAGTACTTC.

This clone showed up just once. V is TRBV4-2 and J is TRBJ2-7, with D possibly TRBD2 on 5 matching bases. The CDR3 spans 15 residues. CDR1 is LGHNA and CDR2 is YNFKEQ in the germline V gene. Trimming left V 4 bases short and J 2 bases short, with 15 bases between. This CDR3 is CASSPRLALTYEQYF. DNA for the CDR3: TGTGCCAGCAGCCCCCGGTTAGCGCTAACCTACGAGCAGTACTTC.

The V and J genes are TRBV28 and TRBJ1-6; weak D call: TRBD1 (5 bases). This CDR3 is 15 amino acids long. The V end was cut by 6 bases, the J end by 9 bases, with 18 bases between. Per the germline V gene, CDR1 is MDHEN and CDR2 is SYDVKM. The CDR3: CASSQGDAKPSPLHF. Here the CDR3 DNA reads TGTGCCAGCAGCCAGGGCGATGCCAAGCCTTCACCCCTCCACTTT. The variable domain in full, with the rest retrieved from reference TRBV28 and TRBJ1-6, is DVKVTQSSRYLVKRTGEKVFLECVQDMDHENMFWYRQDPGLGLRLIYFSYDVKMKEKGDIPEGYSVSREKKERFSLILESASTNQTSMYLCASSQGDAKPSPLHFGNGTRLTVT.

The CDR3 loop reads CASKPQGMGFEDFF. In DNA form, the CDR3 reads TGTGCCAGCAAACCACAGGGGATGGGTTTTGAGGATTTCTTT. This chain connects TRBV6-5 to TRBJ1-1; 7 bases are shared with TRBD1. The CDR3 contains 14 residues. Per the germline V gene, CDR1 is MNHEY and CDR2 is SVGAGI. V lost 7 bases to trimming and J lost 13 bases; unmatched junction nucleotides: 18.

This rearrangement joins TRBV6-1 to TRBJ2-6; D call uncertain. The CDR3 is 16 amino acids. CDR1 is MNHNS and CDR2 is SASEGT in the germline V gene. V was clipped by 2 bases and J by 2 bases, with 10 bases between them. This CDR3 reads CASSETPATGANVLTF. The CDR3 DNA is TGTGCCAGCAGTGAAACACCAGCTACTGGGGCCAACGTCCTGACTTTC.

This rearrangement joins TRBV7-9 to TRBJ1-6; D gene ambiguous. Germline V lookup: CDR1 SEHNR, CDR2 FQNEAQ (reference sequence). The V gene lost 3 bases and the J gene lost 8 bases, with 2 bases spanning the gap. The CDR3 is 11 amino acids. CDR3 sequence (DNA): TGTGCCAGCAGCTTCGATTCACCCCTCCACTTT. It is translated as CASSFDSPLHF.

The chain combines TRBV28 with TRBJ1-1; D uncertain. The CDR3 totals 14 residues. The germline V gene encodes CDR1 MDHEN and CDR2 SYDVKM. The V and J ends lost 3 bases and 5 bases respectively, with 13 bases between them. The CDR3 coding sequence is TGTGCCAGCAGTTTTGGAGGGTCGGGGACTGAAGCTTTCTTT. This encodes CASSFGGSGTEAFF.

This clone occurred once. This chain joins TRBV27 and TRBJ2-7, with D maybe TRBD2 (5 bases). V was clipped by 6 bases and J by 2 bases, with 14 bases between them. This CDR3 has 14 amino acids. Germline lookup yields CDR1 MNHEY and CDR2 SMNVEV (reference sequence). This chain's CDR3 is CASRLLAKAYEQYF. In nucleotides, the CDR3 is TGTGCCAGCAGGCTTCTAGCCAAAGCCTACGAGCAGTACTTC.

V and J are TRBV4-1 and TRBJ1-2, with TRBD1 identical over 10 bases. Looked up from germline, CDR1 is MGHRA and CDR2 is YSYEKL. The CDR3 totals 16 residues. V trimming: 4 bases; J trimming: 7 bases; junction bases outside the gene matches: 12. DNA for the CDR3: TGCGCCAGCAGCCCCGGATCGGGACAGGGGTCGTTTGGCTACACCTTC. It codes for CASSPGSGQGSFGYTF.

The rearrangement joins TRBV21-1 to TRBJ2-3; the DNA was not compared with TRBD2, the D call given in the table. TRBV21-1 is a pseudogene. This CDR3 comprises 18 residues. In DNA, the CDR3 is TGTGCCAGCAGCAAAGCTGAGTCTAGCGGGAGTGCGGACGATACGCAGTATTTT. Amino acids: CASSKAESSGSADDTQYF.

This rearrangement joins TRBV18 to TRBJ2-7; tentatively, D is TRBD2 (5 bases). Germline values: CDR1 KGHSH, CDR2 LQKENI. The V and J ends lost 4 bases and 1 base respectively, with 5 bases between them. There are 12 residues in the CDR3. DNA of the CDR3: TGTGCCAGCTCACGGACTTCCTACGAGCAGTACTTC. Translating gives CASSRTSYEQYF.

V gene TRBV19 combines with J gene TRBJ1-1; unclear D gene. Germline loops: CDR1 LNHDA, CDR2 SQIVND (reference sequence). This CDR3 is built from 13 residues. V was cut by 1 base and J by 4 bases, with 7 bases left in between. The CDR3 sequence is CASSIVIGTEAFF. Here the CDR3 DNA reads TGTGCCAGTAGTATAGTTATCGGCACTGAAGCTTTCTTT. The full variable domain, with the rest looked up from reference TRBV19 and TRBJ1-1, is DGGITQSPKYLFRKEGQNVTLSCEQNLNHDAMYWYRQDPGQGLRLIYYSQIVNDFQKGDIAEGYSVSREKKESFPLTVTSAQKNPTAFYLCASSIVIGTEAFFGQGTRLTVV.

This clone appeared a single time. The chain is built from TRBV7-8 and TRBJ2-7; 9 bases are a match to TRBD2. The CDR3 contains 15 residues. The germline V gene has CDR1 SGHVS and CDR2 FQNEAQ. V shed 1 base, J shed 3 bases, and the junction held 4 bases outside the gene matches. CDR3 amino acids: CASSLEGTSFYEQYF. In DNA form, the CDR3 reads TGTGCCAGCAGCTTAGAGGGGACTAGCTTCTACGAGCAGTACTTC.

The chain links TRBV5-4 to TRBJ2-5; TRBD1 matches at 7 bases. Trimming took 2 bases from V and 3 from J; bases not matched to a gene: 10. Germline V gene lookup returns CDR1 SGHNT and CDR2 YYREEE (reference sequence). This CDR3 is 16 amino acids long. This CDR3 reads CASSFSRGRWEETQYF. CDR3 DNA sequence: TGTGCCAGCAGCTTTTCAAGGGGGCGGTGGGAAGAGACCCAGTACTTC.

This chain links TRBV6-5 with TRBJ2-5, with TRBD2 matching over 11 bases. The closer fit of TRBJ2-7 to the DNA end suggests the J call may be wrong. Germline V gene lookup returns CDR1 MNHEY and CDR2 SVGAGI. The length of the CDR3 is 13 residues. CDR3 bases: TGTGCCAGCAGGACTAGCGGGATCTACGAGCAGTACTTC. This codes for CASRTSGIYEQYF.